This T cell receptor beta chain derives from a study of blood T cell repertoires in COVID-19. Turning to the study itself: The United States, Italy and Spain supplied acute and convalescent COVID-19 samples. PBMCs, B-cell-depleted T cells, or T cells provided the cDNA or gDNA that made up the material.

How the authors handled the data: Nucleated cell counts were estimated from reference gene primer amplification. Assay used: immunoSEQ multiplex PCR; TCRdb lists only in-frame clones, some missing. From that table come the V and J calls and clone size; the DNA was used to work out D and trimming. Of some 21,000 clones listed, less than 90% are singletons. This clonotype was obtained from a human donor with acute or convalescent COVID-19. The donor label of this sample is uncertain. What was sequenced was peripheral blood.

CDR3 amino acids: CASSVTQGASGELFF. In DNA, the CDR3 is TGTGCCAGCAGCGTCACACAGGGGGCGAGCGGGGAGCTGTTTTTT. V and J are TRBV9 and TRBJ2-2; 9 nucleotides line up with TRBD1. Germline loops: CDR1 SGDLS, CDR2 YYNGEE. V was pared by 2 bases and J by 7 bases, with 6 bases of the junction left unmatched. The CDR3 is made up of 15 amino acids.